This TCR beta chain was profiled in a study of blood T cells in healthy people across ages. This CDR3 has 18 residues. Germline lookup yields CDR1 LGHNA and CDR2 YSLEER. J lost 4 bases, V lost 0 bases, and 9 bases had no gene match. A second roughly 6 to 11 cycle PCR used barcoded and J-beta primers. TCRdb redid the calling of the 5' RACE reads with MiXCR, one entry per CDR3 protein. The sample carries hundreds of thousands of distinct CDR3 sequences, roughly 64% recorded once. The chain has TRBV4-3 and TRBJ2-1; 10 bases map to TRBD2. Input material: blood. The sequence was obtained from a man aged 30-40 years in good health. The DNA of the CDR3 is TGCGCCAGCAGCCAAGATGTCCCAACTAGCGGGGTATACAATGAGCAGTTCTTC. It specifies CASSQDVPTSGVYNEQFF.